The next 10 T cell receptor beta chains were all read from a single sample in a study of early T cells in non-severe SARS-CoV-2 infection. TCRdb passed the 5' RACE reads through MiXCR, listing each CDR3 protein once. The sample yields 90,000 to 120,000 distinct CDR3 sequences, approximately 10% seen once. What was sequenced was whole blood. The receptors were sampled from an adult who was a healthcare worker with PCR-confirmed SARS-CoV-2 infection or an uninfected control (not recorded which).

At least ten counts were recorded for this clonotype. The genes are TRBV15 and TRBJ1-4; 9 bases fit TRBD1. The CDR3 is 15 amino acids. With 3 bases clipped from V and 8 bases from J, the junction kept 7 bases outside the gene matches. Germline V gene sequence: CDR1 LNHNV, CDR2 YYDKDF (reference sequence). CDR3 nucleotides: TGTGCCACCAGCAGGGGCAGGACAGGGGCCGAAAAACTGTTTTTT. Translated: CATSRGRTGAEKLFF.

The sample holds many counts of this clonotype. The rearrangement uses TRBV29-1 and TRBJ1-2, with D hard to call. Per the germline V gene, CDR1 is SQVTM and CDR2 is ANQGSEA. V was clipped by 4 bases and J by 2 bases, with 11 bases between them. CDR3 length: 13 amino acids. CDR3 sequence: CSVVEGNNYGYTF. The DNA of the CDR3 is TGCAGCGTTGTGGAGGGTAACAACTATGGCTACACCTTC.

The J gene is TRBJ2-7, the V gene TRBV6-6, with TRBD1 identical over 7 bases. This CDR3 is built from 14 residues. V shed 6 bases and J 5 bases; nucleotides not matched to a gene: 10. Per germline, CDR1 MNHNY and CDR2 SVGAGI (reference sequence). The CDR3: CASRARQGLHEQYF. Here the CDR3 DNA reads TGTGCCAGCAGGGCCCGACAGGGTCTGCACGAGCAGTACTTC.

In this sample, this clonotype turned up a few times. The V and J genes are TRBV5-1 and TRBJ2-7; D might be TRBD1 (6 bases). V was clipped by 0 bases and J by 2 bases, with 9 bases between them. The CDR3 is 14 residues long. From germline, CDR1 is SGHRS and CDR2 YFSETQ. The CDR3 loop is CASSLGTAAYEQYF. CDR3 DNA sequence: TGCGCCAGCAGCTTGGGGACAGCAGCCTACGAGCAGTACTTC.

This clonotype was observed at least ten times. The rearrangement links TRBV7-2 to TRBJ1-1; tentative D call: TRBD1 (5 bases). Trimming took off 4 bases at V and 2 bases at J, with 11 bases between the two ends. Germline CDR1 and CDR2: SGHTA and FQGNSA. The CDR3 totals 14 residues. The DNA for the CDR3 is TGTGCCAGCAGCTGGGGGACGGTAAACACTGAAGCTTTCTTT. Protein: CASSWGTVNTEAFF.

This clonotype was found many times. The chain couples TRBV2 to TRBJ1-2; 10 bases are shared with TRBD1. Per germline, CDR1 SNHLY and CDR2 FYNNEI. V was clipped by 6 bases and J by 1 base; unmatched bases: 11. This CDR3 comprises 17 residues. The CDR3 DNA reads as TGTGCCAGCAGGTCGGGACAGGGGTCGCAACTTAACTATGGCTACACCTTC. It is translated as CASRSGQGSQLNYGYTF.

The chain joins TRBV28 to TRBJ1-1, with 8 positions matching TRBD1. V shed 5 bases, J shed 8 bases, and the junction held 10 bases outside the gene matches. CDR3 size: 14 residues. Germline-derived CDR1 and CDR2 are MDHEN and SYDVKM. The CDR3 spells CASSLLGGQDEAFF. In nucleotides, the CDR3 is TGTGCCAGCAGTCTCTTAGGGGGACAGGACGAAGCTTTCTTT.

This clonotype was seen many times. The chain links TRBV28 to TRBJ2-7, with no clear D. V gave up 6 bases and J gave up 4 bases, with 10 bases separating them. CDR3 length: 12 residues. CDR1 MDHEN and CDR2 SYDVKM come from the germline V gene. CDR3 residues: CASSWGAYEQYF. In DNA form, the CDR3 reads TGTGCCAGCAGCTGGGGTGCATACGAGCAGTACTTC.

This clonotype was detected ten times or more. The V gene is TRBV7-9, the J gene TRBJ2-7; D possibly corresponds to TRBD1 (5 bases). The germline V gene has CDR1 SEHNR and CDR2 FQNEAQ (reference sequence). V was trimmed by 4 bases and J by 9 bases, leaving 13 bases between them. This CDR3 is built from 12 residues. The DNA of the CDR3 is TGTGCCAGCAGCTCAGGGAATGGCGGGCAGTACTTC. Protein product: CASSSGNGGQYF.

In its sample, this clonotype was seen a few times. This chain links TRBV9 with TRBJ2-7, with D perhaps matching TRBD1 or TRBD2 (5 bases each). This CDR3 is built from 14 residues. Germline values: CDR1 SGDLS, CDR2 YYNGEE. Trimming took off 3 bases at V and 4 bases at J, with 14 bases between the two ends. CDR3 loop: CASSAMGEGYEQYF. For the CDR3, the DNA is TGTGCCAGCAGCGCCATGGGTGAGGGGTACGAGCAGTACTTC.